The 26 T cell receptor beta chains in this list originate from one sample, sequenced in a study of cytomegalovirus exposure and HLA in healthy donors. A multiplex PCR was run with 60 Vbeta primers and 13 Jbeta primers. Data came from immunoSEQ multiplex PCR; TCRdb stores just in-frame clones and leaves some out. This sample has 150,000 to 200,000 clones; roughly 80% occur once, and the top ten carry about 11%. Sequenced: PBMCs. These receptors came from a young man in good health and CMV-seropositive.

The CDR3 region is CASRRQGFTDTQYF. CDR3 nucleotide sequence: TGTGCCAGCAGGAGACAGGGGTTCACAGATACGCAGTATTTT. The chain employs TRBV2 and TRBJ2-3, with 8 bases lining up with TRBD1. CDR3 length equals 14 residues. After removal of 6 bases from V and 2 bases from J, the junction contained 4 bases not matched to a gene. CDR1 and CDR2 from the germline V gene are SNHLY and FYNNEI. Based on the CDR3 plus reference TRBV2 and TRBJ2-3, the full variable domain is EPEVTQTPSHQVTQMGQEVILRCVPISNHLYFYWYRQILGQKVEFLVSFYNNEISEKSEIFDDQFSVERPDGSNFTLKIRSTKLEDSAMYFCASRRQGFTDTQYFGPGTRLTVL.

The chain joins TRBV27 to TRBJ2-7; D is perhaps TRBD2 (6 bases). Deletions cut 2 bases from V and 2 bases from J, with 10 bases between. The length of the CDR3 is 14 residues. In germline, CDR1 is MNHEY, CDR2 SMNVEV (reference sequence). In nucleotides, the CDR3 is TGTGCCAGCAGTTTAAGGCCGGGAGCCTACGAGCAGTACTTC. Translation: CASSLRPGAYEQYF.

This clone occurred a few times. The chain is built from TRBV25-1 and TRBJ1-6; D gene unclear. The CDR3 is 15 amino acids. The V gene's germline CDR1 is MGHDK and CDR2 SYGVNS. V was pared by 5 bases and J by 0 bases, with 8 bases between. The DNA of the CDR3 is TGTGCCAGCAGTTCACCGAGCTCCTATAATTCACCCCTCCACTTT. Amino acid sequence: CASSSPSSYNSPLHF. The full variable domain, completed using reference TRBV25-1 and TRBJ1-6, is EADIYQTPRYLVIGTGKKITLECSQTMGHDKMYWYQQDPGMELHLIHYSYGVNSTEKGDLSSESTVSRIRTEHFPLTLESARPSHTSQYLCASSSPSSYNSPLHFGNGTRLTVT.

This clone was seen a few times. This chain uses TRBV13 with TRBJ2-5; TRBD1 might be the D (6 bases). The end of the DNA is better explained by TRBJ2-7, so the J call may be wrong. The CDR3 length is 12 residues. The germline V gene encodes CDR1 PRHDT and CDR2 FYEKMQ (reference sequence). DNA for the CDR3: TGTGCCACCGGGCAGGGGCCCTACGAGCAGTACTTC. Translation gives CATGQGPYEQYF.

The V and J genes are TRBV6-1 and TRBJ1-1; the D gene is possibly TRBD1 (5 bases). Between the trimmed V and J ends, which lost 3 bases and 1 base, there was a span of 9 bases. CDR1 is MNHNS, CDR2 SASEGT, per germline. The CDR3 spans 14 residues. The CDR3 region has the DNA TGTGCCAGCAGTGAGGGGCCCGGGAACACTGAAGCTTTCTTT. Its translation: CASSEGPGNTEAFF.

This clone was counted only a few times. V is TRBV13 and J is TRBJ1-1; perhaps TRBD1 as D (6 bases). This CDR3 is built from 14 residues. V was trimmed by 5 bases and J by 0 bases, leaving 10 bases between them. CDR1 and CDR2 (germline): PRHDT, FYEKMQ (reference sequence). In nucleotides, the CDR3 is TGTGCCAGCAGCCTCAGGGGAATGAACACTGAAGCTTTCTTT. Protein sequence: CASSLRGMNTEAFF. Together with reference TRBV13 and TRBJ1-1, the CDR3 gives the full variable domain: AAGVIQSPRHLIKEKRETATLKCYPIPRHDTVYWYQQGPGQDPQFLISFYEKMQSDKGSIPDRFSAQQFSDYHSELNMSSLELGDSALYFCASSLRGMNTEAFFGQGTRLTVV.

This sequence joins TRBV27 and TRBJ1-1, with 7 bases matching TRBD1. The V segment lost 5 bases and the J segment 1 base; nucleotides outside the gene matches: 13. The CDR3 has 17 residues. Germline assignment: CDR1 MNHEY and CDR2 SMNVEV (reference sequence). The CDR3 DNA reads TGTGCCAGCAGTCCCACACAGACAGGGATCCCGAACACTGAAGCTTTCTTT. Its translation is CASSPTQTGIPNTEAFF.

The chain has TRBV2 and TRBJ2-1, with TRBD2 matching 8 bases. J gave up 8 bases and V 3 bases, and 9 bases lay outside the gene matches. CDR3 length equals 15 residues. Looked up from germline, CDR1 is SNHLY and CDR2 is FYNNEI. CDR3 sequence reads: CASSDGGRQFYEQFF. The CDR3 DNA is TGTGCCAGCAGTGATGGCGGGAGGCAGTTCTATGAGCAGTTCTTC.

This clone was observed a few times. The chain links TRBV28 to TRBJ2-1; TRBD2 matches at 9 bases. The germline V gene has CDR1 MDHEN and CDR2 SYDVKM. V shed 8 bases and J 15 bases; nucleotides not matched to a gene: 23. The CDR3 length is 16 residues. Written as DNA, the CDR3 is TGTGCCAGCGACGGTATCGGCGCGGGAGGGCCTAGTAGTTCGTTCTTC. As protein: CASDGIGAGGPSSSFF.

Turning to this clone: Compared with germline, one end of the junction differs, possibly owing to a read error. The chain uses TRBV7-7 and TRBJ2-5; TRBD2 aligns across 8 bases. Germline CDR1 reads SSHAT; CDR2 reads FNYEAQ (reference sequence). The length of the CDR3 is 13 residues. DNA of the CDR3: TGTGCTAGCAGCTTAGCGGGGAGGGAGACCCAGTACTTC. This encodes CASSLAGRETQYF.

The chain is built from TRBV9 and TRBJ2-1; 10 positions match TRBD2. CDR1 and CDR2 (germline): SGDLS, YYNGEE. The V segment lost 0 bases and the J segment 0 bases; nucleotides outside the gene matches: 6. The CDR3 contains 18 residues. In DNA form, the CDR3 reads TGTGCCAGCAGCGTAGCTCGGACTAGCGGTAGCTCCTACAATGAGCAGTTCTTC. Translating gives CASSVARTSGSSYNEQFF.

This sequence joins TRBV5-6 and TRBJ2-5; 8 bases are shared with TRBD1. The end of the DNA fits TRBJ2-7 better, so the J call may be wrong. The CDR3 loop spans 14 amino acids. CDR1 is SGHDT, CDR2 YYEEEE, per germline. The CDR3 region is CASSFPDRAYEQYF. CDR3 nucleotide sequence: TGTGCCAGCAGCTTTCCGGACAGGGCCTACGAGCAGTACTTC.

This chain links TRBV5-4 with TRBJ2-1, with 11 nucleotides matching TRBD2. V trimming: 7 bases; J trimming: 6 bases; junction bases outside the gene matches: 18. The CDR3 has 18 amino acids. Germline V CDR1 and CDR2: SGHNT, YYREEE (reference sequence). The CDR3, as DNA: TGTGCCAGCGCCGGACAGGCCATAGCGGGAGGGCCTGGCAATGAGCAGTTCTTC. It is translated as CASAGQAIAGGPGNEQFF.

The rearrangement links TRBV7-8 to TRBJ2-7, with a possible D match to TRBD1 (6 bases). Trimming took 7 bases from V and 0 from J, leaving 19 bases between them. Germline CDR1 and CDR2: SGHVS and FQNEAQ. This CDR3 is built from 16 residues. The CDR3 DNA is TGTGCCAGCATCCCAATAACAGGACAGAGCTCCTACGAGCAGTACTTC. This codes for CASIPITGQSSYEQYF.

The chain joins TRBV7-8 to TRBJ2-2; 13 bases are a match to TRBD2. Germline V gene data show CDR1 as SGHVS and CDR2 as FQNEAQ. V dropped 2 bases and J dropped 0; count of bases not matched to a gene: 9. This CDR3 spans 20 amino acids. Written as DNA, the CDR3 is TGTGCCAGCAGCTTATCACGGACTAGCGGGAGAGGGCCGAACACCGGGGAGCTGTTTTTT. Its translation: CASSLSRTSGRGPNTGELFF. The full variable domain, its missing parts supplied by reference TRBV7-8 and TRBJ2-2, is GAGVSQSPRYKVAKRGQDVALRCDPISGHVSLFWYQQALGQGPEFLTYFQNEAQLDKSGLPSDRFFAERPEGSVSTLKIQRTQQEDSAVYLCASSLSRTSGRGPNTGELFFGEGSRLTVL.

The J gene is TRBJ1-4, the V gene TRBV7-9; TRBD1 matches at 7 bases. The CDR3 sequence is 15 residues long. Germline lookup yields CDR1 SEHNR and CDR2 FQNEAQ (reference sequence). The V and J ends lost 5 bases and 6 bases, in that order; junction bases with no gene match: 9. The CDR3 DNA sequence: TGTGCCAGCAGCCCGGACAGGACCAGGCATGAAAAACTGTTTTTT. This codes for CASSPDRTRHEKLFF.

The chain links TRBV5-1 to TRBJ2-3; 8 bases are shared with TRBD2. J lost 4 bases, V lost 5 bases, and 9 bases had no gene match. The CDR3 has 15 residues. Germline V lookup: CDR1 SGHRS, CDR2 YFSETQ. CDR3 nucleotides: TGCGCCAGCAGGGAATACGGGAGGGCGGCAGATACGCAGTATTTT. Translated: CASREYGRAADTQYF.

This clone has a single count. J is TRBJ2-5 and V is TRBV30; 12 bases agree with TRBD2. Germline CDR1 reads GTSNPN; CDR2 reads SVGIG (reference sequence). Trimming at V came to 4 bases and at J to 6 bases, leaving 12 bases not matched to a gene. The CDR3 consists of 16 residues. Here the CDR3 reads CAWNFPRTSGKKTQYF. For the CDR3, the DNA is TGTGCCTGGAACTTCCCCCGGACTAGCGGGAAGAAGACCCAGTACTTC.

This clone came up a few times. The chain is built from TRBV10-2 and TRBJ2-3; D perhaps matches TRBD2 (6 bases). There are 14 residues in the CDR3. Trimming shortened V by 5 bases and J by 5 bases, and 14 bases separated the two germline ends. Germline V gene data show CDR1 as WSHSY and CDR2 as SAAADI. The CDR3: CASSSMGGGDTQYF. In DNA form, the CDR3 reads TGCGCCAGCAGTTCCATGGGGGGTGGAGATACGCAGTATTTT.

The CDR3 nucleotides are TGTGCCAGCAGTCCTCGGCTAGCGGTGGACAATGAGCAGTTCTTC. Translating it yields CASSPRLAVDNEQFF. The J gene is TRBJ2-1, the V gene TRBV7-6, with 7 bases fitting TRBD2. Per the germline V gene, CDR1 is SGHVS and CDR2 is FNYEAQ. Trimming removed 6 bases from V and 5 bases from J; junction bases left unmatched: 10. This CDR3 spans 15 amino acids.

J is TRBJ2-2 and V is TRBV19; 12 bases match TRBD2. CDR1 is LNHDA and CDR2 is SQIVND in the germline V gene (reference sequence). This CDR3 is 14 amino acids long. Trimming cost V 7 bases and J 5 bases; bases outside gene matches: 2. DNA of the CDR3: TGTGCCAGTAAGACTAGCGGGAGTACCGGGGAGCTGTTTTTT. This gives the protein CASKTSGSTGELFF.

This sequence joins TRBV2 and TRBJ2-5; no clear D gene. There are 14 residues in the CDR3. Germline V gene lookup returns CDR1 SNHLY and CDR2 FYNNEI. V lost 8 bases to trimming and J lost 5 bases, with 18 bases between them. This CDR3 reads CASAEVQYGETQYF. The CDR3 bases are TGTGCCAGCGCGGAAGTCCAATACGGCGAGACCCAGTACTTC. Looking up the rest from reference TRBV2 and TRBJ2-5 gives the full variable domain: EPEVTQTPSHQVTQMGQEVILRCVPISNHLYFYWYRQILGQKVEFLVSFYNNEISEKSEIFDDQFSVERPDGSNFTLKIRSTKLEDSAMYFCASAEVQYGETQYFGPGTRLLVL.

In its sample, this clone was seen a few times. The chain has TRBV6-9 and TRBJ1-1; no reliable D call. In germline, CDR1 is MNHGY, CDR2 SVAAGI. V gave up 2 bases and J gave up 5 bases, with 15 bases separating them. The CDR3 extends over 15 amino acids. The CDR3 is CASSYEGPPGTEAFF. CDR3 DNA sequence: TGTGCCAGCAGTTATGAGGGCCCCCCTGGGACTGAAGCTTTCTTT.

The chain uses TRBV2 and TRBJ2-1; 10 nucleotides align to TRBD2. Germline CDR1 and CDR2: SNHLY and FYNNEI. Trimming took 5 bases from V and 8 from J; bases not matched to a gene: 15. There are 17 residues in the CDR3. This CDR3 is CASSPTAPSGRTDEQFF. The CDR3 DNA is TGTGCCAGCAGTCCGACGGCCCCTAGCGGGAGAACTGATGAGCAGTTCTTC.

V is TRBV13 and J is TRBJ1-6; 8 positions match TRBD1. This CDR3 is built from 14 residues. Germline assignment: CDR1 PRHDT and CDR2 FYEKMQ (reference sequence). Trimming removed 5 bases from V and 7 bases from J; junction bases left unmatched: 4. The CDR3 coding sequence is TGTGCCAGCAGCATCGACAGGGGCAATTCACCCCTCCACTTT. This encodes CASSIDRGNSPLHF.

The chain employs TRBV29-1 and TRBJ2-1, with TRBD1 matching over 7 bases. The CDR3 extends over 14 amino acids. The germline V gene has CDR1 SQVTM and CDR2 ANQGSEA. The V gene end was trimmed by 4 bases and the J gene end by 2 bases; junction bases not matched to a gene: 5. The CDR3 is CSVGRQGPYNEQFF. The CDR3 bases are TGCAGCGTTGGCCGACAGGGTCCCTACAATGAGCAGTTCTTC.